The 2 T cell receptor beta chains listed next were all sequenced from one sample in a study of T cells in Graves' hyperthyroidism and ophthalmopathy. Amplified TCR beta CDR3 regions came from RNA transcripts. HTBI primers were used for first-round RT-PCR of the TCR CDR3. TCRdb itself ran the multiplex PCR reads through MiXCR, one entry per CDR3 protein. The data contain 200,000 to 250,000 distinct CDR3 sequences, about a sixth of them singletons. The sequencing sample was made of blood. The receptors here all came from a young woman with Graves' ophthalmopathy.

V is TRBV19 and J is TRBJ1-5, with a tentative D call TRBD1 (5 bases). Trimming pared 9 bases from V and 0 bases from J, leaving 12 bases between. CDR1 is LNHDA and CDR2 is SQIVND in the germline V gene (reference sequence). CDR3 size: 14 residues. The CDR3, as DNA: TGTGCCAGCGGGGGTCTTAATAGCAATCAGCCCCAGCATTTT. Translating gives CASGGLNSNQPQHF.

This clonotype was seen repeatedly, ten times or more. The V gene is TRBV6-5, the J gene TRBJ1-5; TRBD1 aligns across 10 bases. This CDR3 contains 19 residues. The trim removed 2 bases at V and 0 bases at J, leaving 10 bases unmatched. Germline loops: CDR1 MNHEY, CDR2 SVGAGI. The CDR3 spells CASSYPSGTGEYSNQPQHF. In DNA form, the CDR3 reads TGTGCCAGCAGTTACCCATCCGGGACAGGGGAATATAGCAATCAGCCCCAGCATTTT.